Listed here are 28 T cell receptor beta chains from one sample, sequenced in a study of T cell responses to AZD1222 COVID-19 vaccine. Sequenced by immunoSEQ multiplex PCR; TCRdb stores in-frame clones only, minus some. The sample consists of around 110,000 clones, about 80% of them appearing once. Specimen: peripheral blood, collected on day 0 of AZD1222 vaccination. The receptors shown here come from an adult in good health.

This rearrangement joins TRBV7-2 to TRBJ2-3, with 7 bases identical to TRBD2. V shed 2 bases and J 1 base; nucleotides not matched to a gene: 3. The CDR3 covers 15 residues. From germline, CDR1 is SGHTA and CDR2 FQGNSA. CDR3 in DNA: TGTGCCAGCAGCTTATCCCGGGGGGGCACAGATACGCAGTATTTT. It encodes CASSLSRGGTDTQYF. Filled out from reference TRBV7-2 and TRBJ2-3, the complete variable domain reads GAGVSQSPSNKVTEKGKDVELRCDPISGHTALYWYRQSLGQGLEFLIYFQGNSAPDKSGLPSDRFSAERTGGSVSTLTIQRTQQEDSAVYLCASSLSRGGTDTQYFGPGTRLTVL.

The chain employs TRBV27 and TRBJ2-1, with 9 bases that match TRBD1. With 5 bases clipped from V and 4 bases from J, the junction kept 6 bases outside the gene matches. CDR1 is MNHEY, CDR2 SMNVEV, per germline (reference sequence). This CDR3 spans 15 amino acids. The CDR3 sequence: CASSPGQGSYNEQFF. CDR3 in DNA: TGTGCCAGCAGTCCCGGACAGGGGTCATACAATGAGCAGTTCTTC.

This chain uses TRBV6-1 with TRBJ2-1, with 7 bases lining up with TRBD2. V trimming: 1 base; J trimming: 2 bases; junction bases outside the gene matches: 2. In germline, CDR1 is MNHNS, CDR2 SASEGT. The CDR3 extends over 15 amino acids. The CDR3 nucleotides read TGTGCCAGCAGTGAAGACCTAGCGGCCTACAATGAGCAGTTCTTC. This codes for CASSEDLAAYNEQFF.

The V gene is TRBV18, the J gene TRBJ2-3; 7 bases fit TRBD1. Germline CDR1 reads KGHSH; CDR2 reads LQKENI. The CDR3 is 13 residues long. V was clipped by 3 bases and J by 6 bases; unmatched bases: 3. The chain's CDR3 is CASSPLGQDTQYF. The CDR3 nucleotides are TGTGCCAGCTCACCTTTGGGACAGGATACGCAGTATTTT.

This chain joins TRBV30 and TRBJ2-5, with TRBD1 matching 12 bases. The CDR3 sequence is 13 residues long. The germline V gene encodes CDR1 GTSNPN and CDR2 SVGIG (reference sequence). Germline trimming cut 8 bases from V and 7 bases from J; bases unmatched to any gene: 8. CDR3 loop: CAGTGGLEGTQYF. DNA for the CDR3: TGTGCCGGGACAGGGGGCTTAGAGGGGACCCAGTACTTC.

V and J are TRBV18 and TRBJ1-3; D is unresolved. Germline-derived CDR1 and CDR2 are KGHSH and LQKENI. Trimming cost V 1 base and J 0 bases, with 13 bases left between them. The CDR3 has 17 residues. CDR3 nucleotides: TGTGCCAGCTCACCACGGGAGGATCCGCTCTCTGGAAACACCATATATTTT. This encodes CASSPREDPLSGNTIYF.

The chain carries TRBV5-6 and TRBJ2-5, with a possible D match to TRBD1 (5 bases). The CDR3 runs 14 residues. CDR1 is SGHDT and CDR2 is YYEEEE in the germline V gene. Trimming pared 4 bases from V and 4 bases from J, leaving 14 bases between. The chain's CDR3 is CASSRLGQRETQYF. CDR3 in DNA: TGTGCCAGCAGCCGGTTGGGGCAGCGAGAGACCCAGTACTTC. Using reference TRBV5-6 and TRBJ2-5 for the parts outside the CDR3, the full variable domain is DAGVTQSPTHLIKTRGQQVTLRCSPKSGHDTVSWYQQALGQGPQFIFQYYEEEERQRGNFPDRFSGHQFPNYSSELNVNALLLGDSALYLCASSRLGQRETQYFGPGTRLLVL.

The V gene is TRBV9, the J gene TRBJ1-6; 7 positions match TRBD1. The CDR3 has 14 amino acids. Germline CDR1 and CDR2: SGDLS and YYNGEE. J was trimmed by 7 bases and V by 3 bases; bases with no gene match: 4. The CDR3 region is CASSAQGGNSPLHF. The CDR3 DNA reads as TGTGCCAGCAGCGCTCAGGGGGGGAATTCACCCCTCCACTTT.

The chain couples TRBV29-1 to TRBJ1-2; 9 nucleotides align to TRBD1. In germline, CDR1 is SQVTM, CDR2 ANQGSEA. The junction had 6 bases not matched to a gene; V was cut back by 2 bases and J by 8 bases. This CDR3 contains 13 residues. Here the CDR3 reads CSVEKGTGSGYTF. The CDR3 nucleotides are TGCAGCGTTGAAAAAGGGACAGGGAGCGGCTACACCTTC.

The CDR3 sequence is CASSLRQGLNTEAFF. In DNA, the CDR3 is TGCGCCAGCAGCTTACGACAGGGACTGAACACTGAAGCTTTCTTT. The chain recombines TRBV5-1 with TRBJ1-1, with TRBD1 identical over 7 bases. CDR3 length equals 15 residues. From germline, CDR1 is SGHRS and CDR2 YFSETQ. Trimming cost V 2 bases and J 0 bases; bases outside gene matches: 4. Drawing the rest from reference TRBV5-1 and TRBJ1-1, the complete variable domain is KAGVTQTPRYLIKTRGQQVTLSCSPISGHRSVSWYQQTPGQGLQFLFEYFSETQRNKGNFPGRFSGRQFSNSRSEMNVSTLELGDSALYLCASSLRQGLNTEAFFGQGTRLTVV.

The gene calls are TRBV9 and TRBJ2-1; 12 bases are shared with TRBD2. Germline CDR1 is SGDLS and CDR2 is YYNGEE. This CDR3 has 13 amino acids. J lost 10 bases, V lost 5 bases, and 4 bases had no gene match. The CDR3 nucleotides are TGTGCCAGCAGGGTGACTAGCGGGGGCGAGCAGTTCTTC. Translation: CASRVTSGGEQFF.

The chain combines TRBV14 with TRBJ2-1; weak D call: TRBD2 (6 bases). The CDR3 loop spans 13 amino acids. Germline V gene lookup returns CDR1 SGHDN and CDR2 FVKESK. The V gene lost 4 bases and the J gene lost 6 bases, with 10 bases spanning the gap. CDR3 coding DNA: TGTGCCAGCAGCCGGAGCGGGCCCAATGAGCAGTTCTTC. Protein sequence: CASSRSGPNEQFF.

The chain joins TRBV5-1 to TRBJ2-2; the D gene is possibly TRBD2 (6 bases). The CDR3 covers 14 residues. The V gene's germline CDR1 is SGHRS and CDR2 YFSETQ. Trimming removed 4 bases at V and 2 bases at J, with 9 bases between. The CDR3 loop is CASSVTSNTGELFF. CDR3 sequence (DNA): TGCGCCAGCAGCGTCACTAGCAACACCGGGGAGCTGTTTTTT.

This sequence joins TRBV14 and TRBJ1-2, with 7 bases that match TRBD1. Germline V lookup: CDR1 SGHDN, CDR2 FVKESK. The length of the CDR3 is 13 residues. V shed 4 bases, J shed 3 bases, and the junction held 2 bases outside the gene matches. CDR3 DNA: TGTGCCAGCAGCCCCGGGACAGACTATGGCTACACCTTC. The encoded protein is CASSPGTDYGYTF. Complete variable domain (other parts from reference TRBV14 and TRBJ1-2): EAGVTQFPSHSVIEKGQTVTLRCDPISGHDNLYWYRRVMGKEIKFLLHFVKESKQDESGMPNNRFLAERTGGTYSTLKVQPAELEDSGVYFCASSPGTDYGYTFGSGTRLTVV.

The rearrangement joins TRBV29-1 to TRBJ2-7; 10 bases line up with TRBD1. From germline, CDR1 is SQVTM and CDR2 ANQGSEA. The CDR3 contains 15 residues. J lost 4 bases, V lost 5 bases, and 11 bases had no gene match. CDR3 nucleotides: TGCAGCGTTCGGAGCCGGGACAGGGGAGGGTACGAGCAGTACTTC. This sequence encodes CSVRSRDRGGYEQYF.

The chain links TRBV5-1 to TRBJ2-3; tentative D call: TRBD1 (5 bases). The CDR3 consists of 15 residues. V lost 2 bases and J lost 4, with 14 bases in between. Per germline, CDR1 SGHRS and CDR2 YFSETQ. In DNA form, the CDR3 reads TGCGCCAGCAGCTTAGGTCCAGGGAACCCAGATACGCAGTATTTT. Protein sequence: CASSLGPGNPDTQYF.

CDR3 loop: CASSLTSGGGYTF. The CDR3 nucleotides are TGTGCCAGCAGTTTAACGTCAGGTGGTGGCTACACCTTC. The genes are TRBV28 and TRBJ1-2; D is unclear. The CDR3 extends over 13 amino acids. The germline V and J ends were trimmed by 2 bases and 7 bases, with 11 bases remaining between them. Per germline, CDR1 MDHEN and CDR2 SYDVKM.

This chain joins TRBV7-2 and TRBJ2-7; 7 bases agree with TRBD1. The ends lost 0 bases at V and 4 bases at J; junction bases unmatched: 9. CDR1 is SGHTA and CDR2 is FQGNSA in the germline V gene. The CDR3 spans 16 residues. In nucleotides, the CDR3 is TGTGCCAGCAGCTTAGCGGTGGGACAGTCAAGGTACGAGCAGTACTTC. This codes for CASSLAVGQSRYEQYF.

The CDR3: CASSEGRGTLYGYTF. In DNA, the CDR3 is TGTGCCAGCAGTGAGGGTAGGGGGACCCTCTATGGCTACACCTTC. The rearrangement joins TRBV6-1 to TRBJ1-2, with a weak D call TRBD1 (6 bases). Looked up from germline, CDR1 is MNHNS and CDR2 is SASEGT. V shed 3 bases and J shed 4 bases, with 15 bases lying between them. This CDR3 is built from 15 residues.

This clone has more than one count but fewer than ten. This rearrangement joins TRBV5-4 to TRBJ1-6; D remains unclear. Germline V gene lookup returns CDR1 SGHNT and CDR2 YYREEE (reference sequence). The V and J ends lost 3 bases and 7 bases respectively, with 14 bases between them. The CDR3 runs to 15 residues. The CDR3 region is CASSSWEGGNSPLHF. The DNA of the CDR3 is TGTGCCAGCAGCTCATGGGAGGGTGGAAATTCACCCCTCCACTTT.

V is TRBV11-1 and J is TRBJ2-2; possibly TRBD1 or TRBD2 for D (5 bases each). The CDR3 has 14 residues. CDR1 SGHAT and CDR2 FQDESV come from the germline V gene (reference sequence). The V gene lost 3 bases and the J gene lost 5 bases, with 10 bases spanning the gap. The CDR3 DNA follows: TGTGCCAGCAGCTTCACGGGGCAAACCGGGGAGCTGTTTTTT. It codes for CASSFTGQTGELFF.

The chain links TRBV7-9 to TRBJ2-6; TRBD1 agrees at 8 bases. Trimming took 2 bases from V and 4 from J; bases not matched to a gene: 7. The CDR3 spans 17 residues. Germline lookup yields CDR1 SEHNR and CDR2 FQNEAQ (reference sequence). The CDR3 DNA reads as TGTGCCAGCAGCTTAATTTTACAGGGGGTAGGGGCCAACGTCCTGACTTTC. This sequence encodes CASSLILQGVGANVLTF.

This chain uses TRBV7-3 with TRBJ2-2; D might be TRBD2 (6 bases). Per the germline V gene, CDR1 is SGHTA and CDR2 is FQGTGA. V lost 1 base and J lost 3, with 6 bases in between. The CDR3 contains 14 residues. The CDR3, as DNA: TGTGCCAGCAGCTTAAGGGGGGACACCGGGGAGCTGTTTTTT. Translated, it gives CASSLRGDTGELFF.

This chain links TRBV9 with TRBJ2-2; 10 positions agree with TRBD2. There are 15 residues in the CDR3. Trimming removed 0 bases from V and 6 bases from J; junction bases left unmatched: 2. The germline V gene encodes CDR1 SGDLS and CDR2 YYNGEE. The CDR3 region is CASSVVSGGSGELFF. The CDR3 region has the DNA TGTGCCAGCAGCGTAGTTAGCGGGGGGTCCGGGGAGCTGTTTTTT.

The chain links TRBV7-2 to TRBJ2-2; D perhaps matches TRBD2 (5 bases). CDR1 and CDR2 from the germline V gene are SGHTA and FQGNSA. Trimming pared 6 bases from V and 1 base from J, leaving 12 bases between. There are 15 residues in the CDR3. The CDR3 here is CASRRDYLNTGELFF. CDR3 coding DNA: TGTGCCAGCAGACGAGACTACCTGAACACCGGGGAGCTGTTTTTT.

This clone has a single count. This chain joins TRBV28 and TRBJ1-2; 9 bases match TRBD1. Germline CDR1 and CDR2: MDHEN and SYDVKM. The CDR3 runs to 15 residues. Trimming cost V 6 bases and J 3 bases; bases outside gene matches: 8. The CDR3 DNA reads TGTGCCAGCAGAACCACCACAGGGGGCTACTATGGCTACACCTTC. This sequence encodes CASRTTTGGYYGYTF.

The chain combines TRBV7-6 with TRBJ2-7; 9 positions agree with TRBD1. J lost 7 bases, V lost 5 bases, and 9 bases had no gene match. The CDR3 contains 14 residues. In germline, CDR1 is SGHVS, CDR2 FNYEAQ. CDR3 amino acids: CASSPGQGSREQYF. CDR3 nucleotide sequence: TGTGCCAGCAGCCCCGGACAGGGGTCGAGGGAGCAGTACTTC.

The rearrangement uses TRBV28 and TRBJ1-2; 9 bases are a match to TRBD1. The CDR3 runs 14 residues. Unmatched junction bases numbered 9, after V lost 6 bases and J lost 7 bases. The germline V gene has CDR1 MDHEN and CDR2 SYDVKM. CDR3 bases: TGTGCCAGCAGACCCGGGACAGGGTCCAGTGGCTACACCTTC. Translating gives CASRPGTGSSGYTF.